This T cell receptor (beta chain) was found in a study of blood T cell repertoires in COVID-19. Trimming removed 0 bases from V and 4 bases from J, with 4 bases in between. CDR3 length equals 12 residues. Germline CDR1 SGHDT, CDR2 YYEEEE. Measured with immunoSEQ multiplex PCR; TCRdb has only the in-frame clones, and not every one. The sample gives about 62,000 clones, 85% to 90% of which show up once; 3.5% to 4% is in the top ten. The sequenced material came from peripheral blood. The sequence derives from a human donor in a cohort sampled during active COVID-19. This rearrangement joins TRBV5-6 to TRBJ1-2; D ambiguous. The CDR3 spells CASSLVSYGYTF. The CDR3 bases are TGTGCCAGCAGCTTGGTCAGCTATGGCTACACCTTC. Using reference TRBV5-6 and TRBJ1-2 for the parts outside the CDR3, the full variable domain is DAGVTQSPTHLIKTRGQQVTLRCSPKSGHDTVSWYQQALGQGPQFIFQYYEEEERQRGNFPDRFSGHQFPNYSSELNVNALLLGDSALYLCASSLVSYGYTFGSGTRLTVV.